The 5 T cell receptor beta chains presented below share a single source sample, sequenced in a study of cytotoxic CD8 clonotypes in ibrutinib-treated CLL. Using immunoSEQ multiplex PCR, the repertoire was profiled, and TCRdb retains in-frame clones only, with some absent. The sample holds roughly 330,000 clones, roughly 71% seen once. Source: PBMCs, taken after 36 months of ibrutinib treatment. These receptor sequences come from a human donor with chronic lymphocytic leukemia.

This clone was found a few times. The chain recombines TRBV10-3 with TRBJ2-7, with D maybe TRBD2 (5 bases). The V gene lost 2 bases and the J gene lost 2 bases, with 13 bases spanning the gap. CDR1 and CDR2 (germline): ENHRY, SYGVKD. The CDR3 covers 15 residues. The CDR3 bases are TGTGCCATCAGTGAGAGCGGCGCACTAGCCTACGAGCAGTACTTC. It yields the protein CAISESGALAYEQYF.

The chain has TRBV4-1 and TRBJ2-7, with a possible D match to TRBD1 (6 bases). The germline gives CDR1 MGHRA, CDR2 YSYEKL. The V and J ends lost 4 bases and 5 bases respectively, with 12 bases between them. The CDR3 consists of 13 residues. CDR3 loop: CASSPGPGDEQYF. The CDR3 nucleotides are TGCGCCAGCAGCCCGGGGCCAGGGGACGAGCAGTACTTC.

The chain combines TRBV29-1 with TRBJ2-5, with a possible D match to TRBD2 (7 bases). This CDR3 is 18 amino acids long. Trimming stripped 5 bases from V and 5 bases from J, with 30 bases between. Germline values: CDR1 SQVTM, CDR2 ANQGSEA. CDR3 sequence reads: CSVTGSGADRGRGETQYF. The CDR3 DNA follows: TGCAGCGTTACGGGATCTGGGGCAGATCGAGGGAGGGGGGAGACCCAGTACTTC.

The chain joins TRBV6-5 to TRBJ2-7; TRBD1 agrees at 7 bases. The germline V gene has CDR1 MNHEY and CDR2 SVGAGI. The CDR3 covers 14 residues. Germline trimming cut 5 bases from V and 0 bases from J; bases unmatched to any gene: 4. DNA for the CDR3: TGTGCCAGCAGTCCGAGGGACAGCTCCTACGAGCAGTACTTC. Amino acid sequence: CASSPRDSSYEQYF.

The rearrangement joins TRBV9 to TRBJ2-3, with D possibly called TRBD1 or TRBD2 (5 bases each). V lost 6 bases to trimming and J lost 0 bases, with 11 bases between them. This CDR3 is 14 amino acids long. The germline V gene encodes CDR1 SGDLS and CDR2 YYNGEE. CDR3 nucleotide sequence: TGTGCCAGCACCAAAGAGGGGAGCACAGATACGCAGTATTTT. Residues: CASTKEGSTDTQYF. The full variable domain, in which reference TRBV9 and TRBJ2-3 provide the parts outside the CDR3, is DSGVTQTPKHLITATGQRVTLRCSPRSGDLSVYWYQQSLDQGLQFLIQYYNGEERAKGNILERFSAQQFPDLHSELNLSSLELGDSALYFCASTKEGSTDTQYFGPGTRLTVL.